The clone carrying this T cell receptor beta chain appeared a few times. Its antigen is currently unknown. The data originate from a study of OX40 agonist ivuxolimab in advanced cancers. Study as a whole: Intravenous ivuxolimab was administered to patients every 2 weeks at 0.01 to 10 mg/kg. Patients receiving dose escalation had hepatocellular carcinoma, melanoma, renal cell or head and neck cancer. Study observations and caveats: CD8+ T cells averaged more expanded clones than CD4+. CD4+ and CD8+ blood T cells expanded clonally by week 6 at 0.1 to 3.0 mg/kg.

Generated by immunoSEQ multiplex PCR, the TCRdb table keeps only in-frame clones and is missing some. Counted here are around 38,000 clones, approximately 82% occurring once; the ten biggest clones make up roughly 8%. The V gene end was trimmed by 9 bases and the J gene end by 3 bases; junction bases not matched to a gene: 6. CDR1 is MNHNS, CDR2 SASEGT, per germline. The CDR3 contains 15 residues. Sequenced material: CD4+ or CD8+ T cells sorted from blood, taken in a trial of the OX40 agonist ivuxolimab. The chain uses TRBV6-1 and TRBJ2-1; 12 nucleotides line up with TRBD2. The clonotype was recovered from an adult with an advanced solid tumor such as melanoma, head and neck, liver or kidney cancer. For the CDR3, the DNA is TGTGCCAGGCGGCGACTAGCGGGGGTCTACAATGAGCAGTTCTTC. Protein product: CARRRLAGVYNEQFF.